This T cell receptor beta chain was observed in a study of blood T cell repertoires in COVID-19. Background on the study: Both acute and convalescent COVID-19 samples were obtained from the United States, Italy and Spain. Sources were T cells, B-cell-depleted T cells, or PBMCs; the material itself was cDNA or gDNA.

Per the study methods: Reference gene primer amplification gave estimated nucleated cell counts. The repertoire was sequenced with immunoSEQ multiplex PCR; TCRdb's copy has only in-frame clones and lacks some. The V and J calls and clone size come from that table; D and trimming were worked out from the DNA. The table lists 60,000 to 90,000 clones, about 86% of them singletons. The length of the CDR3 is 15 residues. V shed 4 bases, J shed 0 bases, and the junction held 4 bases outside the gene matches. Germline lookup yields CDR1 SGHRS and CDR2 YFSETQ. The chain joins TRBV5-1 to TRBJ2-7; 10 bases align to TRBD1. The sequencing sample was made of peripheral blood. The sequence derives from a human donor in a cohort sampled during active COVID-19. The chain's CDR3 is CASSQDRGSSYEQYF. The CDR3 nucleotides are TGCGCCAGCAGCCAGGACAGGGGGAGCTCCTACGAGCAGTACTTC.